The next 17 T cell receptor beta chains were all read from a single sample in a study of CXCR3-negative and CXCR3-positive naive CD8 T cells. Preparation of TRB cDNA libraries relied on 5' RACE carrying UMI labels. TCRdb derives one entry per CDR3 protein from the 5' RACE reads, leaving out DNA. The table lists about 48,000 distinct CDR3 sequences, with 14% to 15% in the top ten. The source material was memory CD8+ T cells from blood. All receptors derive from a human donor in good health. Some clones in this sample may be carry-over from other donors' samples.

This chain joins TRBV6-6 and TRBJ2-1. The CDR3 is made up of 15 amino acids. CDR1 MNHNY and CDR2 SVGAGI come from the germline V gene (reference sequence). CDR3 in amino acids: CASSYSYYPYNEQFF.

V is TRBV29-1 and J is TRBJ2-1; TCRdb indicates TRBD2, and absent DNA this call remains unverified. The CDR3 has 13 amino acids. Germline loops: CDR1 SQVTM, CDR2 ANQGSEA. The CDR3 sequence: CSVPAGEYNEQFF.

The chain links TRBV6-1 to TRBJ2-1; TCRdb's D gene call, TRBD2, goes unchecked for lack of DNA. The CDR3 has 17 amino acids. Germline values: CDR1 MNHNS, CDR2 SASEGT. CDR3 amino acids: CASSDGTSGRGRNEQFF.

The chain links TRBV6-4 to TRBJ2-3; the TRBD1 assignment by TCRdb is unverifiable without DNA. This CDR3 contains 15 residues. Germline V gene lookup returns CDR1 MRHNA and CDR2 SNTAGT. This CDR3 reads CASSEVGGTTDTQYF.

The chain combines TRBV12-3 or TRBV12-4 with TRBJ1-2. The CDR3 runs 13 residues. The CDR3 loop reads CASSFGNTGGYTF.

The rearrangement links TRBV12-3 or TRBV12-4 to TRBJ2-5; with no DNA, the TCRdb D assignment of TRBD1 cannot be verified. This CDR3 contains 16 residues. CDR3 loop: CASSLIEPGRKETQYF.

The chain couples TRBV7-9 to TRBJ2-7. The V gene's germline CDR1 is SEHNR and CDR2 FQNEAQ (reference sequence). This CDR3 is built from 12 residues. The CDR3 sequence is CASSETFYEQYF.

The V call is TRBV6-1, the J call TRBJ2-5; no DNA is available, so the TRBD2 call from TCRdb remains unchecked. The CDR3 runs 16 residues. Germline assignment: CDR1 MNHNS and CDR2 SASEGT. Here the CDR3 reads CASSESLAGGWETQYF.

The chain carries TRBV7-6 and TRBJ2-2. Germline V gives CDR1 SGHVS, CDR2 FNYEAQ. The CDR3 is 14 amino acids. This CDR3 reads CASSLALGTGELFF.

The V gene is TRBV7-6, the J gene TRBJ2-7; the D gene TCRdb calls, TRBD1, cannot be checked with no DNA. CDR1 is SGHVS, CDR2 FNYEAQ, per germline. There are 14 residues in the CDR3. The CDR3 here is CASSPRGSSYEQYF.

The rearrangement joins TRBV4-1 to TRBJ1-2. The CDR3 is 14 residues long. Germline loops: CDR1 MGHRA, CDR2 YSYEKL. CDR3 protein: CASSQDTVNYGYTF.

The rearrangement joins TRBV20-1 to TRBJ1-1; the D gene TCRdb calls, TRBD1, cannot be checked with no DNA. The germline CDR1 and CDR2 sequences are DFQATT and SNEGSKA (reference sequence). CDR3 size: 13 residues. CDR3 region: CSARTGTLPEAFF.

J is TRBJ1-5 and V is TRBV28. The germline gives CDR1 MDHEN, CDR2 SYDVKM. The CDR3 has 14 residues. CDR3 protein: CASSPRTAVRPQHF.

The genes are TRBV23-1 and TRBJ1-5; the D call from TCRdb, TRBD1, cannot be confirmed without DNA. Being an ORF, TRBV23-1 has a function that is uncertain. The CDR3 is 13 residues long. The CDR3 loop is CASSEGDLQPQHF.

The chain is built from TRBV28 and TRBJ2-7; TCRdb outputs TRBD2, but without DNA this stays unchecked. The CDR3 covers 15 residues. Germline V gene lookup returns CDR1 MDHEN and CDR2 SYDVKM. The CDR3: CASSPGGSPSYEQYF.

V gene TRBV9 combines with J gene TRBJ2-7; the TCRdb D gene call, TRBD2, has no DNA to confirm it. Per the germline V gene, CDR1 is SGDLS and CDR2 is YYNGEE. The CDR3 runs 14 residues. The CDR3 is CASSAGLSSYEQYF. Based on the CDR3 plus reference TRBV9 and TRBJ2-7, the full variable domain is DSGVTQTPKHLITATGQRVTLRCSPRSGDLSVYWYQQSLDQGLQFLIQYYNGEERAKGNILERFSAQQFPDLHSELNLSSLELGDSALYFCASSAGLSSYEQYFGPGTRLTVT.

This chain connects TRBV28 to TRBJ2-5; TCRdb returns TRBD1, unconfirmable since there is no DNA. The CDR3 has 16 residues. Germline V gives CDR1 MDHEN, CDR2 SYDVKM. This CDR3 reads CASSSPRTVNQETQYF.